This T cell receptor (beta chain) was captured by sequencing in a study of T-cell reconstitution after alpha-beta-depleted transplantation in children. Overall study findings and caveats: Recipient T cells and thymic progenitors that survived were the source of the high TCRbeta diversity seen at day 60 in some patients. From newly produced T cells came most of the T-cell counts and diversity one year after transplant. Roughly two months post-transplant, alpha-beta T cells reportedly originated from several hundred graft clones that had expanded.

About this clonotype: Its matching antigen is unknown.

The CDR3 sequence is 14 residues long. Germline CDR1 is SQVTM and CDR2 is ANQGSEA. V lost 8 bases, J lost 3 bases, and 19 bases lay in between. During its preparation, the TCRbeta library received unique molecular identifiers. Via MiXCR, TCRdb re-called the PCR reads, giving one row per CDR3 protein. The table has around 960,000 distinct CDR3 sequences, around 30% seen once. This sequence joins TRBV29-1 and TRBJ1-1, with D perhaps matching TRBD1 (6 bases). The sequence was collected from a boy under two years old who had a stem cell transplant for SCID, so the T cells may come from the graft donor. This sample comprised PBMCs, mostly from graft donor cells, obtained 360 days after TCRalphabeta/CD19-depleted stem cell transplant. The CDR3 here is CSPVGIKGDTEAFF. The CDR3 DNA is TGCAGCCCCGTGGGAATTAAGGGGGACACTGAAGCTTTCTTT.